Listed here are 20 T cell receptor beta chains from one sample, sequenced in a study of shared clonotypes between healthy human individuals. Here immunoSEQ multiplex PCR was the method, and the copy in TCRdb shows in-frame clones only, minus some. The top ten clones hold under 0.15% of a sample with a few million clones, roughly nine tenths of them seen once. What was sequenced was naive CD4+ T cells sorted from blood. Stated subset: CD45RA+ positively selected. Source of these receptors: a young man in good health.

CDR3 amino acids: CSVEVGTGINQPQHF. The DNA of the CDR3 is TGCAGCGTTGAAGTCGGGACAGGGATTAATCAGCCCCAGCATTTT. The rearrangement uses TRBV29-1 and TRBJ1-5; the match to TRBD1 covers 9 bases. The CDR3 sequence is 15 residues long. Trimming cost V 1 base and J 4 bases; bases outside gene matches: 5. CDR1 and CDR2 from the germline V gene are SQVTM and ANQGSEA.

The sample holds one count of this clone. The chain recombines TRBV7-2 with TRBJ2-7; D not certain. Germline V CDR1 and CDR2: SGHTA, FQGNSA. Trimming removed 5 bases from V and 4 bases from J, with 9 bases in between. The CDR3 is 12 residues long. CDR3 amino acids: CASSPPDYEQYF. The CDR3 DNA reads TGTGCCAGCAGCCCGCCGGATTACGAGCAGTACTTC.

The rearrangement uses TRBV18 and TRBJ2-7; possible D gene TRBD2, 6 bases. There are 12 residues in the CDR3. Germline assignment: CDR1 KGHSH and CDR2 LQKENI. V was pared by 4 bases and J by 3 bases, with 7 bases between. CDR3: CASSQGGYEQYF. For the CDR3, the DNA is TGTGCCAGCTCACAGGGAGGCTACGAGCAGTACTTC.

The J gene is TRBJ1-1, the V gene TRBV5-4, with 7 positions matching TRBD1. Unmatched junction bases numbered 13, after V lost 0 bases and J lost 5 bases. This CDR3 is 17 amino acids long. Germline values: CDR1 SGHNT, CDR2 YYREEE (reference sequence). CDR3 DNA: TGTGCCAGCAGCTTGGAGAAGGGGCCAGGGGGGAATACTGAAGCTTTCTTT. Its translation is CASSLEKGPGGNTEAFF.

The chain is built from TRBV11-3 and TRBJ2-1; TRBD2 matches 9 bases. Per germline, CDR1 SGHNT and CDR2 YENEEA. The V gene end was trimmed by 5 bases and the J gene end by 0 bases; junction bases not matched to a gene: 11. This CDR3 has 18 residues. This chain's CDR3 is CASSLLAGGNPSYNEQFF. DNA of the CDR3: TGTGCCAGCAGCCTGTTGGCGGGGGGGAACCCCTCCTACAATGAGCAGTTCTTC.

The chain joins TRBV18 to TRBJ2-1; 7 nucleotides agree with TRBD1. Germline CDR1 is KGHSH and CDR2 is LQKENI. The CDR3 contains 15 residues. V lost 6 bases and J lost 5; bases outside the gene matches: 10. CDR3: CASSEPGQRNNEQFF. CDR3 DNA sequence: TGTGCCAGCTCGGAACCGGGACAGCGAAACAATGAGCAGTTCTTC. Using reference TRBV18 and TRBJ2-1 for the parts outside the CDR3, the full variable domain is NAGVMQNPRHLVRRRGQEARLRCSPMKGHSHVYWYRQLPEEGLKFMVYLQKENIIDESGMPKERFSAEFPKEGPSILRIQQVVRGDSAAYFCASSEPGQRNNEQFFGPGTRLTVL.

This clone came up once. The chain carries TRBV7-8 and TRBJ1-4; 11 nucleotides line up with TRBD1. J was trimmed by 3 bases and V by 4 bases; bases with no gene match: 7. Looked up from germline, CDR1 is SGHVS and CDR2 is FQNEAQ. The CDR3 totals 17 residues. The CDR3 here is CASSSMDRGRANEKLFF. DNA for the CDR3: TGTGCCAGCAGCTCGATGGACAGGGGGCGGGCTAATGAAAAACTGTTTTTT.

This chain joins TRBV6-6 and TRBJ2-4; D may be TRBD1 (5 bases). Germline loops: CDR1 MNHNY, CDR2 SVGAGI (reference sequence). The germline V and J ends were trimmed by 3 bases and 0 bases, with 6 bases remaining between them. The CDR3 runs 14 residues. This CDR3 is CASSYDRAKNIQYF. DNA for the CDR3: TGTGCCAGCAGTTATGACAGAGCCAAAAACATTCAGTACTTC.

The chain recombines TRBV28 with TRBJ1-5, with a weak D call TRBD1 (6 bases). V lost 2 bases and J lost 7, with 15 bases in between. Germline V lookup: CDR1 MDHEN, CDR2 SYDVKM. The CDR3 loop spans 15 amino acids. The CDR3 bases are TGTGCCAGCAGTTTACTAGGGGGGGTTCGACAGCCCCAGCATTTT. Residues: CASSLLGGVRQPQHF.

The chain carries TRBV7-2 and TRBJ1-2; a weak D match, TRBD1 (6 bases). The CDR3 loop spans 16 amino acids. CDR1 and CDR2 (germline): SGHTA, FQGNSA. Trimming shortened V by 4 bases and J by 6 bases, and 21 bases separated the two germline ends. CDR3 nucleotides: TGTGCCAGCAGCTCTACCAAGGGGGGGAGCAGAGATGGCTACACCTTC. Protein sequence: CASSSTKGGSRDGYTF.

In its sample, this clone was seen once. The V and J genes are TRBV2 and TRBJ1-2; 7 bases align to TRBD1. CDR3 length equals 15 residues. Germline assignment: CDR1 SNHLY and CDR2 FYNNEI. Trimming took 3 bases from V and 5 from J; bases not matched to a gene: 9. CDR3 amino acids: CASSDDRVKRYGYTF. CDR3 DNA sequence: TGTGCCAGCAGTGACGACAGGGTCAAGAGGTATGGCTACACCTTC.

V gene TRBV18 combines with J gene TRBJ2-3; 12 nucleotides line up with TRBD2. The CDR3 length is 16 residues. J lost 6 bases, V lost 5 bases, and 9 bases had no gene match. Germline V CDR1 and CDR2: KGHSH, LQKENI. This CDR3 is CASSSPGLAGADTQYF. Here the CDR3 DNA reads TGTGCCAGCTCATCTCCGGGACTAGCGGGTGCGGATACGCAGTATTTT.

The V call is TRBV9, the J call TRBJ1-3; 7 bases line up with TRBD1. The germline gives CDR1 SGDLS, CDR2 YYNGEE. The ends lost 0 bases at V and 2 bases at J; junction bases unmatched: 2. There are 15 residues in the CDR3. The CDR3 DNA follows: TGTGCCAGCAGCGTAGCGACAGGGCCTGGAAACACCATATATTTT. Amino acids: CASSVATGPGNTIYF.

J is TRBJ2-3 and V is TRBV11-2, with TRBD1 matching 8 bases. V gave up 2 bases and J gave up 5 bases; unmatched junction bases: 6. The CDR3 loop spans 15 amino acids. Per the germline V gene, CDR1 is SGHAT and CDR2 is FQNNGV. CDR3: CASSLTAGGVDTQYF. DNA of the CDR3: TGTGCCAGCAGCTTAACGGCAGGGGGCGTAGATACGCAGTATTTT.

The V call is TRBV2, the J call TRBJ1-3; no firm D call. The length of the CDR3 is 12 residues. Germline values: CDR1 SNHLY, CDR2 FYNNEI. V was trimmed by 5 bases and J by 4 bases, leaving 6 bases between them. CDR3: CASSSQGNTIYF. As DNA, the CDR3 is TGTGCCAGCAGTTCACAGGGAAACACCATATATTTT.

The V call is TRBV5-1, the J call TRBJ2-7; D ambiguous. CDR1 is SGHRS, CDR2 YFSETQ, per germline. The CDR3 spans 14 residues. Trimming took off 0 bases at V and 7 bases at J, with 14 bases between the two ends. The CDR3 bases are TGCGCCAGCAGCTTGGCTCCAGGTAGTGGGGAGCAGTACTTC. It translates to CASSLAPGSGEQYF.

The chain employs TRBV7-9 and TRBJ1-1; 8 bases align to TRBD1. Germline assignment: CDR1 SEHNR and CDR2 FQNEAQ (reference sequence). The CDR3 runs to 17 residues. Trimming took 4 bases from V and 0 from J; bases not matched to a gene: 10. CDR3 sequence: CASSSRTGKRVNTEAFF. The CDR3 DNA reads TGTGCCAGCAGCTCCCGGACAGGGAAGAGGGTGAACACTGAAGCTTTCTTT.

This chain joins TRBV30 and TRBJ1-1; weak D call: TRBD1 (6 bases). CDR1 and CDR2 (germline): GTSNPN, SVGIG (reference sequence). Trimming left V 5 bases short and J 0 bases short, with 16 bases between. CDR3 length: 15 amino acids. This CDR3 is CAWDAGRTVNTEAFF. CDR3 DNA: TGTGCCTGGGACGCAGGGAGGACAGTGAACACTGAAGCTTTCTTT.

The V and J genes are TRBV15 and TRBJ2-1; unclear D gene. Germline loops: CDR1 LNHNV, CDR2 YYDKDF (reference sequence). CDR3 length equals 14 residues. Trimming left V 8 bases short and J 0 bases short, with 11 bases between. CDR3 sequence reads: CATGTASSYNEQFF. CDR3 nucleotides: TGTGCCACCGGAACGGCTTCCTCCTACAATGAGCAGTTCTTC.

The gene calls are TRBV5-1 and TRBJ1-6; possibly TRBD1 for D (5 bases). Germline-derived CDR1 and CDR2 are SGHRS and YFSETQ. This CDR3 has 16 residues. V was pared by 0 bases and J by 10 bases, with 17 bases between. The CDR3 here is CASSLDGAATPSPLHF. CDR3 bases: TGCGCCAGCAGCTTGGACGGGGCCGCAACTCCCTCACCCCTCCACTTT.